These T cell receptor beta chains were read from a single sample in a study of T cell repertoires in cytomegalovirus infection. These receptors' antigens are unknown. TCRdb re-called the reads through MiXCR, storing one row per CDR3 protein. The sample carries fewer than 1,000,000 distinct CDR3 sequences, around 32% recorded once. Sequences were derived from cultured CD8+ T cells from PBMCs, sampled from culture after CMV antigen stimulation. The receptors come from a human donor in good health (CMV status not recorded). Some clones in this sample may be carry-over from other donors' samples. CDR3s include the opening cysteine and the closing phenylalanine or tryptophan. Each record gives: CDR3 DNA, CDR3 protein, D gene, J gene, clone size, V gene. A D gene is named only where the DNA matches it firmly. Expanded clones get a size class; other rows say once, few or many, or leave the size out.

TGTGCCAGCAGCTTAGCCCGAAGGGTTAATGAGCAGTTCTTC,CASSLARRVNEQFF,.,TRBJ2-1,.,TRBV13
TGCGCCAGCAGCCAAGATGCCCCGGGACGGACTAATTCACCCCTCCACTTT,CASSQDAPGRTNSPLHF,.,TRBJ1-6,many,TRBV4-3
TGTGCCAGCAGCCTTCCTAGCGGGGGGAAGAACAATGAGCAGTTCTTC,CASSLPSGGKNNEQFF,TRBD2,TRBJ2-1,.,TRBV13
TGTGCCAGCAACATAGAGGCAGGCGGGACCTATGGCTACACCTTC,CASNIEAGGTYGYTF,.,TRBJ1-2,once,TRBV7-4
TGTGCCAGCAGCTTGGGGGGGGGGGGCTGGGGCACACGGGTCTATGGCTACACCTTC,CASSLGGGGWGTRVYGYTF,.,TRBJ1-2,.,TRBV7-2
TGTGCCAGCAGCGTAGGGTACGTCGGCACAGATACGCAGTATTTT,CASSVGYVGTDTQYF,.,TRBJ2-3,.,TRBV9
TGTGCCAGCAGTTTAATGGGACAGGGCACCTCCTACGAGCAGTACTTC,CASSLMGQGTSYEQYF,TRBD1,TRBJ2-7,few,TRBV12-3/TRBV12-4
TGTGCCAGCAGCTTGAAGGGAATTAGCAATCAGCCCCAGCATTTT,CASSLKGISNQPQHF,.,TRBJ1-5,.,TRBV5-3
TGTGCCAGTAGTATCGGGGAGGTTGGTTCACCCCTCCACTTT,CASSIGEVGSPLHF,.,TRBJ1-6,few,TRBV19
TGTGCCAGTGGACGGGTCAACTCCTACAATGAGCAGTTCTTC,CASGRVNSYNEQFF,.,TRBJ2-1,.,TRBV9
TGTGCCAGCAGCACCCGACTAGCGGGTTATAATGAGCAGTTCTTC,CASSTRLAGYNEQFF,TRBD2,TRBJ2-1,many,TRBV7-9
TGTGCCAGCAGCTTAACGGGACAGGGGAATGAAAAACTGTTTTTT,CASSLTGQGNEKLFF,TRBD1,TRBJ1-4,.,TRBV7-8
TGTGCCAGCAGCCCACATACGGGGCGTTCCTACAATGAGCAGTTCTTC,CASSPHTGRSYNEQFF,.,TRBJ2-1,few,TRBV7-8
TGTGCCAGCAGTGCGGACAGCTTCAATCAGCCCCAGCATTTT,CASSADSFNQPQHF,.,TRBJ1-5,many,TRBV12-3/TRBV12-4
TGTGCCAGCAGCTCCGGACAGGGGGTGGGCTCCTATAATTCACCCCTCCACTTT,CASSSGQGVGSYNSPLHF,TRBD1,TRBJ1-6,many,TRBV7-2
TGCGCCAGCAGCTTGGATCTGGGCCAAGAGACCCAGTACTTC,CASSLDLGQETQYF,.,TRBJ2-5,.,TRBV5-1
TGTGCCAGTAGGGGGACTCCAGGGGGGAACACCGGGGAGCTGTTTTTT,CASRGTPGGNTGELFF,.,TRBJ2-2,many,TRBV19
TGTGCCAGCAGTGAAAGGCGGTACATGAACACTGAAGCTTTCTTT,CASSERRYMNTEAFF,.,TRBJ1-1,.,TRBV6-1
TGTGCCAGCAGCCCCGGACTAGGGCAGGAGTTC,CASSPGLGQEF,TRBD2,TRBJ2-1,.,TRBV5-4
TGTGCCAGCAGCTTGCACAGGGAGAAGGCTAATGAAAAACTGTTTTTT,CASSLHREKANEKLFF,.,TRBJ1-4,few,TRBV5-4
TGTGCCAGTAGGTTCGGGACAGGGGTTGGCAATGAGCAGTTCTTC,CASRFGTGVGNEQFF,TRBD1,TRBJ2-1,few,TRBV19
TGTGCCAGCAGCGCACAGGGGGCAGGTGAAAAACTGTTTTTT,CASSAQGAGEKLFF,TRBD1,TRBJ1-4,few,TRBV7-9
TGTGCCACCCAAGGGGAGGCGAACACTGAAGCTTTCTTT,CATQGEANTEAFF,.,TRBJ1-1,.,TRBV10-3
TGCGCCAGCAGCCAAGCGGAGTACAATGAGCAGTTCTTC,CASSQAEYNEQFF,.,TRBJ2-1,few,TRBV4-1
TGCGCCAGCAGTGAAGAGGCGGCTAATTCACCCCTCCACTTT,CASSEEAANSPLHF,.,TRBJ1-6,.,TRBV10-2
TGTGCCACCAGCAGAGATGGGGGGGGCTACAATGAGCAGTTCTTC,CATSRDGGGYNEQFF,TRBD2,TRBJ2-1,few,TRBV15
TGTGCCAGCAGCCAAGATTTACCAGGGGTCTACACCGGGGAGCTGTTTTTT,CASSQDLPGVYTGELFF,.,TRBJ2-2,.,TRBV4-2
TGCGCCAGCAGCCGCCCGGGTCTGGATGGCTACACCTTC,CASSRPGLDGYTF,.,TRBJ1-2,.,TRBV4-1
TGTGCCAGCAGTTACTCGACCGGGGATAGTGAGCAGTTCTTC,CASSYSTGDSEQFF,.,TRBJ2-1,.,TRBV6-5
TGTGCCAGCAGCGTAGTTGGCTCAGGGAACGGCAATCAGCCCCAGCATTTT,CASSVVGSGNGNQPQHF,.,TRBJ1-5,.,TRBV9
TGTGCCAGCAGCTTAAGACTGAACACAGATACGCAGTATTTT,CASSLRLNTDTQYF,.,TRBJ2-3,.,TRBV7-6
TGTGCCACCAGTGATTTGCGTTCTGGGTATGAGCAGTTCTTC,CATSDLRSGYEQFF,.,TRBJ2-1,.,TRBV24-1
TGTGCCAGCAGCGTAGGACTAACTAGCACAGATACGCAGTATTTT,CASSVGLTSTDTQYF,.,TRBJ2-3,.,TRBV9
TGTGCCAGCAGCTTCCGAGGGGTTGGAAACACCATATATTTT,CASSFRGVGNTIYF,.,TRBJ1-3,.,TRBV7-2
TGTGCCAGCAGCCTCGGACAGGTTGAAGCTTTCTTT,CASSLGQVEAFF,TRBD1,TRBJ1-1,many,TRBV7-9
TGTGCCAGCAGTTTATCCACGGGCTTCCAGAACACTGAAGCTTTCTTT,CASSLSTGFQNTEAFF,.,TRBJ1-1,.,TRBV27
TGCGCCAGCAGCCAAGACCCGGGGGGGCAAGATACGCAGTATTTT,CASSQDPGGQDTQYF,TRBD2,TRBJ2-3,.,TRBV4-1
TGTGCCAGCAGTTATATCTCCATCCAGGTCGGGGGAGTCACAGATACGCAGTATTTT,CASSYISIQVGGVTDTQYF,.,TRBJ2-3,.,TRBV6-2/TRBV6-3
TGTGCCAGTAGTATGAACACCTTCATCTATGGCTACACCTTC,CASSMNTFIYGYTF,.,TRBJ1-2,.,TRBV19